This passage covers 28 T cell receptor beta chains from one sample sequenced in a study of blood T cell repertoires in COVID-19. Profiling relied on immunoSEQ multiplex PCR, and the TCRdb table lists in-frame clones only, not all of them. This table holds 50,000 or so clones, roughly 84% found once. What was sequenced was peripheral blood. These receptors were obtained from a middle-aged man with active COVID-19.

The rearrangement links TRBV18 to TRBJ1-2, with 7 nucleotides matching TRBD1. Trimming at V came to 6 bases and at J to 4 bases, leaving 14 bases not matched to a gene. Germline V lookup: CDR1 KGHSH, CDR2 LQKENI. The length of the CDR3 is 16 residues. CDR3 in amino acids: CASSTDGTASSYGYTF. CDR3 coding DNA: TGTGCCAGCTCCACCGATGGGACAGCTTCCTCCTATGGCTACACCTTC. Full variable domain (remainder filled in from reference TRBV18 and TRBJ1-2): NAGVMQNPRHLVRRRGQEARLRCSPMKGHSHVYWYRQLPEEGLKFMVYLQKENIIDESGMPKERFSAEFPKEGPSILRIQQVVRGDSAAYFCASSTDGTASSYGYTFGSGTRLTVV.

This chain connects TRBV30 to TRBJ1-6; D remains ambiguous. The CDR3 has 15 amino acids. Germline V CDR1 and CDR2: GTSNPN, SVGIG (reference sequence). The V end lost 2 bases, the J end lost 2 bases, and 10 bases lay between the germline ends. The CDR3 here is CAWSWAETYNSPLHF. DNA for the CDR3: TGTGCCTGGAGTTGGGCCGAAACCTATAATTCACCCCTCCACTTT.

The chain recombines TRBV3-1 (or the pseudogene TRBV3-2) with TRBJ2-2, with D possibly being TRBD2 (6 bases). The length of the CDR3 is 15 residues. The V gene lost 4 bases and the J gene lost 1 base, with 10 bases spanning the gap. Germline CDR1 is LGHDT and CDR2 is YNNKEL (reference sequence). CDR3 residues: CASSRGLQNTGELFF. The CDR3 DNA is TGTGCCAGCAGCCGGGGACTTCAGAACACCGGGGAGCTGTTTTTT.

The gene calls are TRBV10-3 and TRBJ1-2, with 10 positions matching TRBD1. The CDR3 covers 14 residues. From germline, CDR1 is ENHRY and CDR2 SYGVKD. V dropped 6 bases and J dropped 4; count of bases not matched to a gene: 5. The CDR3 DNA follows: TGTGCCATCAGCAGGACAGGGGGTAGCTATGGCTACACCTTC. The encoded protein is CAISRTGGSYGYTF.

This sequence joins TRBV5-1 and TRBJ2-3; TRBD2 agrees at 10 bases. Germline CDR1 SGHRS, CDR2 YFSETQ. This CDR3 spans 14 amino acids. The V and J ends lost 5 bases and 3 bases, in that order; junction bases with no gene match: 3. CDR3 in amino acids: CASRASGRTDTQYF. The CDR3 DNA is TGCGCCAGCAGGGCTAGCGGGAGAACAGATACGCAGTATTTT.

This chain connects TRBV7-2 to TRBJ1-4; D is possibly TRBD1 (6 bases). V was cut by 6 bases and J by 5 bases, with 16 bases left in between. CDR1 is SGHTA and CDR2 is FQGNSA in the germline V gene. The CDR3 contains 15 residues. The CDR3 loop reads CASRETGRVNEKLFF. CDR3 DNA: TGTGCCAGCAGGGAGACAGGAAGAGTGAATGAAAAACTGTTTTTT. Full variable domain (missing parts from reference TRBV7-2 and TRBJ1-4): GAGVSQSPSNKVTEKGKDVELRCDPISGHTALYWYRQSLGQGLEFLIYFQGNSAPDKSGLPSDRFSAERTGGSVSTLTIQRTQQEDSAVYLCASRETGRVNEKLFFGSGTQLSVL.

As DNA, the CDR3 is TGTGCCAGCAGTTCCCAAAGTACAGGGGTTAGGACTGAAGCTTTCTTT. It yields the protein CASSSQSTGVRTEAFF. V is TRBV27 and J is TRBJ1-1; the match to TRBD1 covers 7 bases. The ends lost 4 bases at V and 5 bases at J; junction bases unmatched: 13. The CDR3 extends over 16 amino acids. Germline values: CDR1 MNHEY, CDR2 SMNVEV (reference sequence).

V and J are TRBV28 and TRBJ2-7; 11 bases fit TRBD2. CDR1 and CDR2 (germline): MDHEN, SYDVKM. This CDR3 comprises 15 residues. With V trimmed by 1 base and J by 4 bases, 3 bases remained unmatched. CDR3 region: CASSLLGTSGYEQYF. The CDR3 bases are TGTGCCAGCAGTTTATTGGGGACTAGCGGTTACGAGCAGTACTTC.

A single count supports this clone. The V gene is TRBV12-3 or TRBV12-4, the J gene TRBJ1-2; D remains ambiguous. Trimming removed 6 bases at V and 6 bases at J, with 8 bases between. The CDR3 sequence is 11 residues long. This chain's CDR3 is CASRPLHGYTF. The DNA for the CDR3 is TGTGCCAGCAGACCCCTACATGGCTACACCTTC.

V gene TRBV7-9 combines with J gene TRBJ2-5, with a weak D call TRBD2 (6 bases). The germline gives CDR1 SEHNR, CDR2 FQNEAQ (reference sequence). This CDR3 spans 16 amino acids. Trimming stripped 3 bases from V and 2 bases from J, with 16 bases between. CDR3 residues: CASSLGTSAGQETQYF. DNA of the CDR3: TGTGCCAGCAGCTTGGGCACCTCTGCGGGACAAGAGACCCAGTACTTC.

The chain uses TRBV27 and TRBJ1-1; a possible D gene is TRBD1 (5 bases). From germline, CDR1 is MNHEY and CDR2 SMNVEV (reference sequence). The CDR3 has 17 amino acids. Between the trimmed V and J ends, which lost 1 base and 4 bases, there was a span of 19 bases. As DNA, the CDR3 is TGTGCCAGCAGTTTATATCGGACATCCCTAAGAAGCACTGAAGCTTTCTTT. This encodes CASSLYRTSLRSTEAFF.

The chain carries TRBV10-3 and TRBJ2-5; D possibly corresponds to TRBD2 (6 bases). CDR3 length: 19 residues. V shed 3 bases and J shed 4 bases, with 27 bases lying between them. From germline, CDR1 is ENHRY and CDR2 SYGVKD. The CDR3, as DNA: TGTGCCATCAGTGACCCCCTTGCAGCGGGCGAAACCGGGGGAGAGACCCAGTACTTC. Its translation: CAISDPLAAGETGGETQYF.

The chain carries TRBV11-1 and TRBJ2-5; weak D call: TRBD1 (6 bases). Trimming took off 6 bases at V and 4 bases at J, with 12 bases between the two ends. The length of the CDR3 is 13 residues. Per germline, CDR1 SGHAT and CDR2 FQDESV (reference sequence). This chain's CDR3 is CASRGSQGETQYF. The CDR3 region has the DNA TGTGCCAGCAGGGGATCACAGGGAGAGACCCAGTACTTC.

The rearrangement joins TRBV28 to TRBJ1-3; D is ambiguous. V was cut by 6 bases and J by 0 bases, with 9 bases left in between. Germline V gene sequence: CDR1 MDHEN, CDR2 SYDVKM. The CDR3 runs 14 residues. CDR3 amino acids: CASSTDYSGNTIYF. CDR3 DNA sequence: TGTGCCAGCAGCACTGACTACTCTGGAAACACCATATATTTT.

The chain uses TRBV7-6 and TRBJ2-7; TRBD2 aligns across 11 bases. CDR1 and CDR2 (germline): SGHVS, FNYEAQ. This CDR3 is 15 amino acids long. With V trimmed by 5 bases and J by 3 bases, 6 bases remained unmatched. The CDR3 loop reads CASSGTSGRDYEQYF. The CDR3 DNA follows: TGTGCCAGCAGCGGCACTAGCGGGAGAGACTACGAGCAGTACTTC.

This chain links TRBV28 with TRBJ1-2; 7 nucleotides align to TRBD1. The CDR3 runs 16 residues. Unmatched junction bases numbered 9, after V lost 2 bases and J lost 3 bases. Germline CDR1 is MDHEN and CDR2 is SYDVKM. CDR3 sequence: CASSLGAGGGDYGYTF. DNA of the CDR3: TGTGCCAGCAGTTTAGGGGCAGGGGGTGGTGACTATGGCTACACCTTC.

This chain links TRBV6-2 or TRBV6-3 with TRBJ2-7, with unresolved D. Between the trimmed V and J ends, which lost 4 bases and 0 bases, there was a span of 10 bases. Germline loops: CDR1 MNHEY, CDR2 SVGEGT. This CDR3 comprises 14 residues. For the CDR3, the DNA is TGTGCCAGCAGTTTAACAGAGAGCTCCTACGAGCAGTACTTC. Its translation: CASSLTESSYEQYF.

This chain links TRBV7-3 with TRBJ2-3; a weak D match, TRBD2 (6 bases). From germline, CDR1 is SGHTA and CDR2 FQGTGA. The CDR3 is 16 amino acids. V gave up 5 bases and J gave up 1 base, with 16 bases separating them. The chain's CDR3 is CASSPMTSGGTDTQYF. In DNA form, the CDR3 reads TGTGCCAGCAGCCCCATGACTAGTGGGGGCACAGATACGCAGTATTTT.

The chain couples TRBV28 to TRBJ1-1, with D possibly matching TRBD1 (5 bases). Germline assignment: CDR1 MDHEN and CDR2 SYDVKM. The CDR3 totals 15 residues. The V end was cut by 1 base, the J end by 2 bases, with 11 bases between. Here the CDR3 DNA reads TGTGCCAGCAGTTTATTGGGGCAGGTTAACACTGAAGCTTTCTTT. Protein: CASSLLGQVNTEAFF.

The chain recombines TRBV6-5 with TRBJ2-7; 8 bases line up with TRBD2. CDR1 and CDR2 from the germline V gene are MNHEY and SVGAGI. CDR3 length equals 14 residues. Trimming at V came to 9 bases and at J to 4 bases, leaving 11 bases not matched to a gene. The CDR3 reads CASFLSGAGYEQYF. The CDR3 DNA follows: TGTGCCAGTTTCCTTAGCGGGGCAGGGTACGAGCAGTACTTC.

The chain links TRBV3-1 (or the pseudogene TRBV3-2) to TRBJ2-3, with TRBD2 identical over 12 bases. The CDR3 spans 16 residues. V lost 4 bases and J lost 4; bases outside the gene matches: 6. CDR1 and CDR2 (germline): LGHDT, YNNKEL (reference sequence). The CDR3 reads CASSRRLAGAPDTQYF. The DNA for the CDR3 is TGTGCCAGCAGCCGAAGACTAGCGGGAGCCCCAGATACGCAGTATTTT.

The V gene is TRBV5-1, the J gene TRBJ2-5; D may be TRBD1 (9 bases). V dropped 4 bases and J dropped 1 base, with 17 bases sitting between them. Germline lookup yields CDR1 SGHRS and CDR2 YFSETQ. The CDR3 has 16 residues. This CDR3 is CASSPGGTGIQETQYF. The CDR3 DNA reads as TGCGCCAGCAGCCCGGGAGGGACAGGGATCCAAGAGACCCAGTACTTC.

The J gene is TRBJ1-1, the V gene TRBV18; 7 bases match TRBD1. CDR3 size: 14 residues. V lost 6 bases, J lost 2 bases, and 6 bases stayed unmatched. The germline V gene encodes CDR1 KGHSH and CDR2 LQKENI. The chain's CDR3 is CASSLGTANTEAFF. CDR3 DNA: TGTGCCAGCTCGCTCGGGACAGCTAACACTGAAGCTTTCTTT.

J is TRBJ2-1 and V is TRBV11-3, with D possibly TRBD1 on 5 matching bases. Deletions cut 2 bases from V and 10 bases from J, with 12 bases between. The V gene's germline CDR1 is SGHNT and CDR2 YENEEA. CDR3 length equals 13 residues. CDR3 nucleotide sequence: TGTGCCAGCAGCTTATGGGGCTCCGAGGAGCAGTTCTTC. Translated: CASSLWGSEEQFF.

The rearrangement joins TRBV5-4 to TRBJ2-4, with TRBD1 matching 8 bases. CDR3 length equals 14 residues. V trimming: 1 base; J trimming: 5 bases; junction bases outside the gene matches: 2. Germline loops: CDR1 SGHNT, CDR2 YYREEE (reference sequence). CDR3: CASSLLGQENIQYF. The CDR3 DNA is TGTGCCAGCAGCTTGCTGGGACAGGAAAACATTCAGTACTTC.

The chain couples TRBV5-1 to TRBJ2-7; TRBD2 agrees at 12 bases. This CDR3 has 16 residues. V was pared by 4 bases and J by 3 bases, with 8 bases of the junction left unmatched. Germline CDR1 SGHRS, CDR2 YFSETQ. The DNA of the CDR3 is TGCGCCAGCAGCAAAGGACTAGCGGGGACCGACTACGAGCAGTACTTC. It encodes CASSKGLAGTDYEQYF.

This chain links TRBV28 with TRBJ2-7, with D perhaps matching TRBD2 (6 bases). The CDR3 is made up of 15 amino acids. V was shortened by 6 bases and J by 1 base, with 16 bases between the two germline ends. From germline, CDR1 is MDHEN and CDR2 SYDVKM. In DNA, the CDR3 is TGTGCCAGCAGGAGAACCGGGACTTGGTCCTACGAGCAGTACTTC. As protein: CASRRTGTWSYEQYF.

This clone was picked up a small number of times. This chain connects TRBV28 to TRBJ1-4; 11 nucleotides match TRBD1. This CDR3 has 17 residues. Trimming cost V 3 bases and J 4 bases; bases outside gene matches: 7. The germline V gene has CDR1 MDHEN and CDR2 SYDVKM. CDR3 DNA: TGTGCCAGCAGTTTCGGCGGGACAGGGGGGGGTAATGAAAAACTGTTTTTT. The encoded protein is CASSFGGTGGGNEKLFF.